This entry concerns a single T cell receptor (beta chain). CDR3 length equals 14 residues. The germline V gene encodes CDR1 KGHSH and CDR2 LQKENI. The V end was cut by 0 bases, the J end by 2 bases, with 5 bases between. Profiled with immunoSEQ multiplex PCR; TCRdb holds only in-frame clones, not every one. The table lists nearly 110,000 clones, 70% to 80% of them singletons, with roughly 6% in the top ten. This entry comes from a study of blood T cell repertoires in COVID-19. This sequence was found in a man older than 75 with COVID-19, enrolled during active disease. The chain uses TRBV18 and TRBJ1-5; possibly TRBD1 for D (5 bases). Material: peripheral blood. CDR3 loop: CASSPPGGNQPQHF. CDR3 sequence (DNA): TGTGCCAGCTCACCACCAGGGGGCAATCAGCCCCAGCATTTT.